One TCR beta chain is described in this entry. The sample carries other DNA sequences with the same CDR3. These data originate in a study of blood T cell repertoires in COVID-19. Study-wide context: Donors in the United States, Italy and Spain gave samples during acute or convalescent COVID-19.

The ends were cut back, 2 bases at V and 1 base at J, with 8 bases in the middle. The CDR3 consists of 14 residues. Germline CDR1 MDHEN, CDR2 SYDVKM. Original analysis: Cell counts per sample came from amplifying reference gene primers. Sequencing was performed with immunoSEQ multiplex PCR; in TCRdb, only in-frame clones are kept and a portion is missing. D and trimming were read from the DNA, whereas the V and J calls and clone size are those reported in that table. The table has fewer than 150,000 clones, 85% seen once; the top ten hold approximately 5%. One Seattle source followed patients from active infection through their disease course.

The specimen sequenced was peripheral blood. This chain links TRBV28 with TRBJ2-5, with D possibly matching TRBD2 (6 bases). The origin of this receptor is a woman aged 60-70 years with COVID-19, enrolled during active disease. The DNA of the CDR3 is TGTGCCAGCAGTTTAGGGGGAGGCCAAGAGACCCAGTACTTC. It specifies CASSLGGGQETQYF.